One sample yielded the 4 T cell receptor beta chains listed below, sequenced in a study of shared clonotypes between healthy human individuals. Here immunoSEQ multiplex PCR was the method, and the copy in TCRdb shows in-frame clones only, minus some. The data show about 2.4 million clones, approximately 90% seen once. Specimen: naive CD4+ T cells sorted from blood. Subset denoted: CD45RA+ positively selected. All receptors come from a man between 18 and 35 years old in good health.

The gene calls are TRBV9 and TRBJ1-3; tentative D call: TRBD1 (6 bases). V was trimmed by 2 bases and J by 0 bases, leaving 12 bases between them. CDR1 is SGDLS and CDR2 is YYNGEE in the germline V gene. This CDR3 contains 16 residues. DNA for the CDR3: TGTGCCAGCAGCGTTGGGGGCAGAGACTCTGGAAACACCATATATTTT. As protein: CASSVGGRDSGNTIYF.

The chain has TRBV21-1 and TRBJ2-7; the table's D call, TRBD2, has no DNA check behind it. TRBV21-1 is labeled a pseudogene. The CDR3 spans 14 residues. The CDR3 loop is CASSKAEDDYEQYF. CDR3 coding DNA: TGTGCCAGCAGCAAAGCAGAGGATGACTACGAGCAGTACTTC.

The chain is built from TRBV6-5 and TRBJ2-7; 10 nucleotides align to TRBD2. V dropped 2 bases and J dropped 3; count of bases not matched to a gene: 7. CDR1 and CDR2 from the germline V gene are MNHEY and SVGAGI. The CDR3 runs 16 residues. CDR3 DNA sequence: TGTGCCAGCAGTTACCCCCGAGCGGGGGGGTTCTACGAGCAGTACTTC. Translated: CASSYPRAGGFYEQYF.

The chain carries TRBV11-2 and TRBJ2-5; 10 bases are a match to TRBD2. This CDR3 has 16 amino acids. The ends lost 3 bases at V and 4 bases at J; junction bases unmatched: 8. The germline gives CDR1 SGHAT, CDR2 FQNNGV. In nucleotides, the CDR3 is TGTGCCAGCAGCTTGAGCGGGGGGGCCTTTGGAGAGACCCAGTACTTC. Amino acid sequence: CASSLSGGAFGETQYF.